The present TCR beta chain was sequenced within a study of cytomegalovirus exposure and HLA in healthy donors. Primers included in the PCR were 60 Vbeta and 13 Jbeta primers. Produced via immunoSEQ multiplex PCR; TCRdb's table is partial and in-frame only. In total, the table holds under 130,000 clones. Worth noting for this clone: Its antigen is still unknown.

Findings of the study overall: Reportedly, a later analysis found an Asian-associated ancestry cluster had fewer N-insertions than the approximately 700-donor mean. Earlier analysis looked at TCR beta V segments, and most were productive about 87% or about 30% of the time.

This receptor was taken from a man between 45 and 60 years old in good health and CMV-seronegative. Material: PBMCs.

CDR3 bases: TGTGCCAGCAGCCGCCCGCAGGGATGGGGCACTGAAGCTTTCTTT. Translation: CASSRPQGWGTEAFF. The chain is built from TRBV5-6 and TRBJ1-1, with a possible D match to TRBD1 (5 bases). The CDR3 is made up of 15 amino acids. Per the germline V gene, CDR1 is SGHDT and CDR2 is YYEEEE. With 4 bases removed from V and 4 bases from J, the gap between germline ends came to 17 bases. The full variable domain, completed using reference TRBV5-6 and TRBJ1-1, is DAGVTQSPTHLIKTRGQQVTLRCSPKSGHDTVSWYQQALGQGPQFIFQYYEEEERQRGNFPDRFSGHQFPNYSSELNVNALLLGDSALYLCASSRPQGWGTEAFFGQGTRLTVV.